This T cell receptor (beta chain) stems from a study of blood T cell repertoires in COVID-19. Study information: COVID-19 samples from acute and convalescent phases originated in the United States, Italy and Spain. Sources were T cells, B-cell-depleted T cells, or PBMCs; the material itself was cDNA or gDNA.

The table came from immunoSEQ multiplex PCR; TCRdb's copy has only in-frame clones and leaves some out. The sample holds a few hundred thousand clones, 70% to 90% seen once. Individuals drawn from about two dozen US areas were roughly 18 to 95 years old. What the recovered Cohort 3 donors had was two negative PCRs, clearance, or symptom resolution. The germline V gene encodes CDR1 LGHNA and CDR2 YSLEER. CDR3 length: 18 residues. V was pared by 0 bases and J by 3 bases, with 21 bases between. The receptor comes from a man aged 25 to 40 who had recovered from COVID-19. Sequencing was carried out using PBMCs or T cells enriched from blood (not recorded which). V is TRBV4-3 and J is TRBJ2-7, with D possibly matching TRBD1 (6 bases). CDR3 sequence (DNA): TGCGCCAGCAGCCAAGATGGGTTGGCAGCTGGGGGCAACTACGAGCAGTACTTC. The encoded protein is CASSQDGLAAGGNYEQYF.